A selection of T cell receptor beta chains follows, all from one sample in a study of blood T cells in healthy people across ages. TCRdb processed the 5' RACE reads anew with MiXCR; each CDR3 protein has one entry. The sample carries about 1 million distinct CDR3 sequences, 40% to 55% recorded once. Sequencing used blood. The receptors come from a woman aged 55-75 years in good health. Both conserved end residues are part of each CDR3. D genes are given only for firm matches. Some rows mark clone size as missing; the rest say once, few, many or name a class of expanded clone.

j_gene: TRBJ2-3
abundance: .
d_gene: .
v_gene: TRBV5-6
CDR3aa: CASRWSTDTQYF
CDR3nt: TGTGCCAGCAGATGGAGCACAGATACGCAGTATTTT

j_gene: TRBJ2-1
abundance: .
d_gene: .
v_gene: TRBV7-2
CDR3aa: CASSFREWGGEQFF
CDR3nt: TGTGCCAGCAGCTTTAGAGAGTGGGGAGGTGAGCAGTTCTTC

j_gene: TRBJ2-5
abundance: .
d_gene: .
v_gene: TRBV14
CDR3aa: CASSRAGSPGTQYF
CDR3nt: TGTGCCAGCAGCCGAGCGGGCTCCCCAGGGACCCAGTACTTC

j_gene: TRBJ2-5
abundance: .
d_gene: .
v_gene: TRBV5-6
CDR3aa: CASRHRGSQGTQYF
CDR3nt: TGTGCCAGCAGACACCGGGGCAGCCAAGGGACCCAGTACTTC

j_gene: TRBJ1-5
abundance: few
d_gene: .
v_gene: TRBV27
CDR3aa: CASSPPGVVPQHF
CDR3nt: TGTGCCAGCAGTCCCCCAGGGGTAGTGCCCCAGCATTTT

j_gene: TRBJ2-7
abundance: .
d_gene: .
v_gene: TRBV6-6
CDR3aa: CASSYSLGLNYEQYF
CDR3nt: TGTGCCAGCAGTTACTCTCTCGGACTTAACTACGAGCAGTACTTC

j_gene: TRBJ1-6
abundance: few
d_gene: .
v_gene: TRBV6-5
CDR3aa: CASSYGVRGSANSPLHF
CDR3nt: TGTGCCAGCAGTTACGGGGTGAGGGGATCGGCTAATTCACCCCTCCACTTT

j_gene: TRBJ2-7
abundance: few
d_gene: .
v_gene: TRBV27
CDR3aa: CASSTRQSSYEQYF
CDR3nt: TGTGCCAGCAGTACCCGACAGAGCTCCTACGAGCAGTACTTC

j_gene: TRBJ1-2
abundance: .
d_gene: .
v_gene: TRBV28
CDR3aa: CASSFSDRFYGYTF
CDR3nt: TGTGCCAGCAGTTTCTCAGACAGGTTCTATGGCTACACCTTC

j_gene: TRBJ2-4
abundance: .
d_gene: TRBD1
v_gene: TRBV9
CDR3aa: CASSVAPTGGEQYF
CDR3nt: TGTGCCAGCAGCGTAGCCCCCACAGGGGGTGAGCAGTACTTC

j_gene: TRBJ2-1
abundance: .
d_gene: .
v_gene: TRBV12-3/TRBV12-4
CDR3aa: CASSFISRNEQFF
CDR3nt: TGTGCCAGCAGTTTTATATCACGTAATGAGCAGTTCTTC

j_gene: TRBJ2-3
abundance: .
d_gene: TRBD1
v_gene: TRBV9
CDR3aa: CASSAGGGQGSFDTQYF
CDR3nt: TGTGCCAGCAGCGCAGGGGGGGGACAGGGATCATTCGATACGCAGTATTTT

j_gene: TRBJ2-4
abundance: few
d_gene: TRBD1
v_gene: TRBV7-2
CDR3aa: CASSSGGTGVAKNIQYF
CDR3nt: TGTGCCAGCAGCTCCGGGGGGACAGGGGTAGCCAAAAACATTCAGTACTTC

j_gene: TRBJ2-3
abundance: few
d_gene: .
v_gene: TRBV6-5
CDR3aa: CASRVRGNTDTQYF
CDR3nt: TGTGCCAGCAGAGTACGGGGCAACACAGATACGCAGTATTTT

j_gene: TRBJ1-4
abundance: .
d_gene: .
v_gene: TRBV5-1
CDR3aa: CASSSNTATNEKLFF
CDR3nt: TGCGCCAGCAGCTCGAACACTGCAACTAATGAAAAACTGTTTTTT

j_gene: TRBJ2-1
abundance: once
d_gene: .
v_gene: TRBV20-1
CDR3aa: CSARVSNEQFF
CDR3nt: TGCAGTGCTAGAGTAAGCAATGAGCAGTTCTTC

j_gene: TRBJ1-1
abundance: many
d_gene: .
v_gene: TRBV6-2/TRBV6-3
CDR3aa: CASSWSLGGTEAFF
CDR3nt: TGTGCCAGCAGTTGGAGTTTGGGGGGAACTGAAGCTTTCTTT

j_gene: TRBJ2-7
abundance: few
d_gene: .
v_gene: TRBV3-1
CDR3aa: CASSQVNGGEQYF
CDR3nt: TGTGCCAGCAGCCAAGTAAACGGGGGCGAGCAGTACTTC

j_gene: TRBJ1-3
abundance: .
d_gene: .
v_gene: TRBV12-3/TRBV12-4
CDR3aa: CASSLWGSGNTIYF
CDR3nt: TGTGCCAGCAGTTTATGGGGGTCTGGAAACACCATATATTTT

j_gene: TRBJ1-2
abundance: .
d_gene: .
v_gene: TRBV29-1
CDR3aa: CSVLSPGGLGYTF
CDR3nt: TGCAGCGTTCTTTCTCCGGGGGGACTTGGCTACACCTTC

j_gene: TRBJ2-5
abundance: .
d_gene: .
v_gene: TRBV29-1
CDR3aa: CSVEHNPETQYF
CDR3nt: TGCAGCGTTGAACACAACCCAGAGACCCAGTACTTC

j_gene: TRBJ1-6
abundance: .
d_gene: TRBD1
v_gene: TRBV6-2/TRBV6-3
CDR3aa: CASSLTGLNSPLHF
CDR3nt: TGTGCCAGCAGCTTGACAGGGCTGAATTCACCCCTCCACTTT

j_gene: TRBJ2-1
abundance: .
d_gene: .
v_gene: TRBV12-3/TRBV12-4
CDR3aa: CASSPPGLGWNEQFF
CDR3nt: TGTGCCAGCAGTCCTCCGGGACTGGGGTGGAATGAGCAGTTCTTC

j_gene: TRBJ2-2
abundance: .
d_gene: TRBD2
v_gene: TRBV5-4
CDR3aa: CASSSGTRDTGELFF
CDR3nt: TGTGCCAGCAGTTCCGGGACTAGGGACACCGGGGAGCTGTTTTTT

j_gene: TRBJ2-6
abundance: .
d_gene: TRBD1
v_gene: TRBV5-1
CDR3aa: CASSQLNRGSGANVLTF
CDR3nt: TGCGCCAGCAGCCAACTCAACAGGGGTTCTGGGGCCAACGTCCTGACTTTC

j_gene: TRBJ1-5
abundance: many
d_gene: .
v_gene: TRBV12-3/TRBV12-4
CDR3aa: CASSKTDQPQHF
CDR3nt: TGTGCCAGCAGCAAGACGGATCAGCCCCAGCATTTT

j_gene: TRBJ2-3
abundance: .
d_gene: .
v_gene: TRBV5-1
CDR3aa: CASSLGLARTSDTQYF
CDR3nt: TGCGCCAGCAGCTTGGGGCTAGCGAGAACTTCAGATACGCAGTATTTT

j_gene: TRBJ1-5
abundance: once
d_gene: .
v_gene: TRBV27
CDR3aa: CASSLLGDEAQPQHF
CDR3nt: TGTGCCAGCAGTTTATTGGGGGACGAAGCCCAGCCCCAGCATTTT

j_gene: TRBJ2-5
abundance: few
d_gene: TRBD2
v_gene: TRBV20-1
CDR3aa: CSAKNPLIPSGSETQYF
CDR3nt: TGCAGTGCTAAGAACCCCCTTATCCCTAGCGGGAGCGAGACCCAGTACTTC

j_gene: TRBJ2-7
abundance: .
d_gene: .
v_gene: TRBV15
CDR3aa: CATSKTNGYEQYF
CDR3nt: TGTGCCACCAGCAAAACAAACGGATACGAGCAGTACTTC

j_gene: TRBJ2-7
abundance: .
d_gene: .
v_gene: TRBV18
CDR3aa: CASSPGWAPHVPYEQYF
CDR3nt: TGTGCCAGCTCACCAGGGTGGGCCCCTCACGTCCCCTACGAGCAGTACTTC

j_gene: TRBJ2-7
abundance: .
d_gene: TRBD2
v_gene: TRBV16
CDR3aa: CASSQSAGESYEQYF
CDR3nt: TGTGCCAGCAGCCAATCGGCGGGAGAAAGCTACGAGCAGTACTTC

j_gene: TRBJ1-2
abundance: few
d_gene: .
v_gene: TRBV5-1
CDR3aa: CASSLLGGGYTF
CDR3nt: TGCGCCAGCAGCTTGCTGGGTGGTGGCTACACCTTC

j_gene: TRBJ2-7
abundance: .
d_gene: TRBD1
v_gene: TRBV7-9
CDR3aa: CAISRAGQGINEQYF
CDR3nt: TGTGCCATCTCCAGGGCGGGACAGGGGATTAACGAGCAGTACTTC

j_gene: TRBJ2-3
abundance: .
d_gene: .
v_gene: TRBV11-2
CDR3aa: CASSLRVWARSGTDTQYF
CDR3nt: TGTGCCAGCAGCCTCCGGGTATGGGCTCGGTCGGGCACAGATACGCAGTATTTT

j_gene: TRBJ2-1
abundance: .
d_gene: .
v_gene: TRBV27
CDR3aa: CASYVGNEQFF
CDR3nt: TGTGCCAGCTACGTTGGGAATGAGCAGTTCTTC

j_gene: TRBJ1-6
abundance: few
d_gene: .
v_gene: TRBV28
CDR3aa: CASTPTGAYNSPLHF
CDR3nt: TGTGCCAGCACCCCGACAGGAGCCTATAATTCACCCCTCCACTTT

j_gene: TRBJ2-4
abundance: few
d_gene: TRBD1
v_gene: TRBV6-1
CDR3aa: CASSRDSYIQYF
CDR3nt: TGTGCCAGCAGCCGGGACAGTTACATTCAGTACTTC

j_gene: TRBJ2-1
abundance: .
d_gene: TRBD2
v_gene: TRBV15
CDR3aa: CATSRDNPSGIVNEQFF
CDR3nt: TGTGCCACCAGCAGAGATAACCCTAGCGGGATCGTCAATGAGCAGTTCTTC

j_gene: TRBJ1-5
abundance: few
d_gene: .
v_gene: TRBV18
CDR3aa: CASSPGHGRPQHF
CDR3nt: TGTGCCAGCTCACCGGGACACGGGCGGCCCCAGCATTTT

j_gene: TRBJ2-1
abundance: .
d_gene: TRBD2
v_gene: TRBV12-3/TRBV12-4
CDR3aa: CASSLAGGPFF
CDR3nt: TGTGCCAGCAGTTTAGCGGGAGGGCCGTTCTTC

j_gene: TRBJ2-7
abundance: .
d_gene: TRBD1
v_gene: TRBV12-3/TRBV12-4
CDR3aa: CASSYLDRGKAERYF
CDR3nt: TGTGCCAGCAGTTACCTGGACAGGGGAAAGGCCGAGCGGTACTTC

j_gene: TRBJ2-1
abundance: .
d_gene: TRBD2
v_gene: TRBV6-1
CDR3aa: CASSEGTSGSQFF
CDR3nt: TGTGCCAGCAGTGAGGGGACTAGCGGGAGTCAGTTCTTC

j_gene: TRBJ2-3
abundance: .
d_gene: .
v_gene: TRBV6-2/TRBV6-3
CDR3aa: CASSTRSDFTDTQYF
CDR3nt: TGTGCCAGCAGTACTAGGTCCGATTTCACAGATACGCAGTATTTT

j_gene: TRBJ2-1
abundance: few
d_gene: .
v_gene: TRBV3-1
CDR3aa: CASSQDSVGRYNEQFF
CDR3nt: TGTGCCAGCAGCCAAGACTCTGTGGGAAGGTACAATGAGCAGTTCTTC

j_gene: TRBJ2-7
abundance: few
d_gene: .
v_gene: TRBV15
CDR3aa: CATSRDSPGTSSSYEQYF
CDR3nt: TGTGCCACCAGCAGAGATAGTCCCGGGACATCGAGCTCCTACGAGCAGTACTTC

j_gene: TRBJ1-2
abundance: .
d_gene: TRBD1
v_gene: TRBV9
CDR3aa: CASSIQDRDYGYTF
CDR3nt: TGTGCCAGCAGCATCCAGGACAGGGACTATGGCTACACCTTC

j_gene: TRBJ1-2
abundance: .
d_gene: TRBD1
v_gene: TRBV27
CDR3aa: CASSLNNTPGQGRYGYTF
CDR3nt: TGTGCCAGCAGTCTAAACAATACGCCGGGACAGGGCCGGTATGGCTACACCTTC

j_gene: TRBJ2-7
abundance: .
d_gene: TRBD2
v_gene: TRBV9
CDR3aa: CASSKPGLAAEQYF
CDR3nt: TGTGCCAGCAGCAAACCGGGACTAGCAGCCGAGCAGTACTTC

j_gene: TRBJ2-5
abundance: few
d_gene: .
v_gene: TRBV7-2
CDR3aa: CASSLEGGRRETQYF
CDR3nt: TGTGCCAGCAGCTTAGAGGGGGGGAGGCGGGAGACCCAGTACTTC

j_gene: TRBJ1-1
abundance: .
d_gene: TRBD1
v_gene: TRBV7-9
CDR3aa: CASSLTGDGTEAFF
CDR3nt: TGTGCCAGCAGCCTGACAGGGGATGGCACTGAAGCTTTCTTT

j_gene: TRBJ2-7
abundance: few
d_gene: .
v_gene: TRBV5-4
CDR3aa: CASSFALSGTGTYEQYF
CDR3nt: TGTGCCAGCAGCTTTGCTCTATCCGGGACTGGCACCTACGAGCAGTACTTC

j_gene: TRBJ2-3
abundance: .
d_gene: TRBD2
v_gene: TRBV11-2
CDR3aa: CASSLLAGMSNTDTQYF
CDR3nt: TGTGCCAGCAGCCTACTAGCGGGAATGTCGAACACAGATACGCAGTATTTT

j_gene: TRBJ2-5
abundance: .
d_gene: .
v_gene: TRBV27
CDR3aa: CASSLFWGRGVQETQYF
CDR3nt: TGTGCCAGCAGTTTATTTTGGGGGCGAGGGGTCCAAGAGACCCAGTACTTC

j_gene: TRBJ2-7
abundance: few
d_gene: .
v_gene: TRBV29-1
CDR3aa: CSAHTGNSYEQYF
CDR3nt: TGCAGCGCGCACACAGGGAACTCCTACGAGCAGTACTTC

j_gene: TRBJ2-1
abundance: few
d_gene: .
v_gene: TRBV20-1
CDR3aa: CNAEGRSSRSPYNEQFF
CDR3nt: TGCAATGCCGAGGGACGGTCTAGTCGTAGCCCCTACAATGAGCAGTTCTTC

j_gene: TRBJ2-3
abundance: .
d_gene: TRBD2
v_gene: TRBV7-7
CDR3aa: CASSPGTRSDTQYF
CDR3nt: TGTGCCAGCAGCCCCGGGACTAGGTCAGATACGCAGTATTTT